In its sample, the clone carrying this TCR beta chain was seen many times. What it binds is unknown. Additional DNA sequences in this sample encode the identical CDR3. This sample was included in a study of beta chain features in type 1 diabetes. Study-wide points: There was a moderate but significant shortening of TCRB CDR3s in all four CD4+ subsets of Type 1 diabetes patients. Fewer insertions but more deletions were seen at VDJ junctions in type 1 diabetes patients. Sampled from patients, naive, central memory and Treg TCRB repertoires appeared more similar than those sampled from healthy donors.

Sequencing targeted expressed TCRB transcripts, as all isolated RNA had been reverse transcribed. TCRdb's table, derived via immunoSEQ multiplex PCR, lists solely in-frame clones and lacks some. This table has around 150,000 clones, around 8% appearing once. This TCR was recovered from a young woman with type 1 diabetes. The specimen was central memory CD4+ T cells from blood.

In nucleotides, the CDR3 is TGTGCCAGCAGCCAAGATCGAGACTACAATGAGCAGTTCTTC. Translating gives CASSQDRDYNEQFF. V is TRBV4-2 and J is TRBJ2-1; D is unresolved. With 0 bases removed from V and 3 bases from J, the gap between germline ends came to 6 bases. Looked up from germline, CDR1 is LGHNA and CDR2 is YNFKEQ. The CDR3 contains 14 residues.